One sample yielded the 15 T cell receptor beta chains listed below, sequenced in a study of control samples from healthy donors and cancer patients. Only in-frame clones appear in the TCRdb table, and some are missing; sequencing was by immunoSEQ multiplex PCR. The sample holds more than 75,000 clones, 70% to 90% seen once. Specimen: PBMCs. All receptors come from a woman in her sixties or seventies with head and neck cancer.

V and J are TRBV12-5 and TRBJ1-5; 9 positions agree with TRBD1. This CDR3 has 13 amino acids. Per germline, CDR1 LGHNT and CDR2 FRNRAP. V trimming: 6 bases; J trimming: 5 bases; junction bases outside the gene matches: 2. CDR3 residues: CASGWDRDQPQHF. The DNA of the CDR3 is TGTGCTAGTGGATGGGACAGGGATCAGCCCCAGCATTTT.

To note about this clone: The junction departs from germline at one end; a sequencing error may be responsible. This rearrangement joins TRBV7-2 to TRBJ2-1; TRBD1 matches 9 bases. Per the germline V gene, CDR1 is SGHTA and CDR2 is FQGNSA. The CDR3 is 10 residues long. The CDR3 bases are TGTGCCAGCAGCGGGACAGGGCGAGTCTTC. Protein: CASSGTGRVF. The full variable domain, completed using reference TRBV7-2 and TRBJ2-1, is GAGVSQSPSNKVTEKGKDVELRCDPISGHTALYWYRQSLGQGLEFLIYFQGNSAPDKSGLPSDRFSAERTGGSVSTLTIQRTQQEDSAVYLCASSGTGRVFGPGTRLTVL.

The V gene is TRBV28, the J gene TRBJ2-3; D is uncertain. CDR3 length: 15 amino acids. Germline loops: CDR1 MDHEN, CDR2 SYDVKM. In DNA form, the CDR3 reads TGTGCGAGCGAGAGACCCCAAGTTAGCACAGATACGCAGTATTTT. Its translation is CASERPQVSTDTQYF.

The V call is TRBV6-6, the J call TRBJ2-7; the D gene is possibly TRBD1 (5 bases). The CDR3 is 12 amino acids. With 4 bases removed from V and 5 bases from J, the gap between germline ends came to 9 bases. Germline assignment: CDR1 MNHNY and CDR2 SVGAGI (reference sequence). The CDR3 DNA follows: TGTGCCAGCAGTTCCAGGGTTCACGAGCAGTACTTC. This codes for CASSSRVHEQYF.

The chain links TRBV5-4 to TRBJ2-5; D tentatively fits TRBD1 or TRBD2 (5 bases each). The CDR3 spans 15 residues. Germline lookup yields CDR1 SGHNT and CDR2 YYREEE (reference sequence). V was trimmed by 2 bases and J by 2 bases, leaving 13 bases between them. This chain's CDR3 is CASSFGGRGQETQYF. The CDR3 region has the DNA TGTGCCAGCAGCTTTGGGGGACGTGGGCAAGAGACCCAGTACTTC.

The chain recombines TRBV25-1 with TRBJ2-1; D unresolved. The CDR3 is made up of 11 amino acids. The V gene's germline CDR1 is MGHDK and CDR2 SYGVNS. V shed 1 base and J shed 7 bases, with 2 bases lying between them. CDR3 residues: CASSESNEQFF. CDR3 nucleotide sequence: TGTGCCAGCAGTGAATCTAATGAGCAGTTCTTC.

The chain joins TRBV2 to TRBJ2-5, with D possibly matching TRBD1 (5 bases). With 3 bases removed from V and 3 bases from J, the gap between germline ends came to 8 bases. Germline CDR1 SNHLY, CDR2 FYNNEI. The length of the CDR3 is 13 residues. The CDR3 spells CASSEGREETQYF. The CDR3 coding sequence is TGTGCCAGCAGTGAGGGCAGGGAAGAGACCCAGTACTTC.

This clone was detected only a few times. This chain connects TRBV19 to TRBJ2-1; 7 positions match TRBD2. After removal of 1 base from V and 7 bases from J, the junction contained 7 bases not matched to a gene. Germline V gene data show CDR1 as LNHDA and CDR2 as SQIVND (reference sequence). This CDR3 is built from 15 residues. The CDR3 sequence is CASSIVVGAGNEQFF. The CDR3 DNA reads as TGTGCCAGTAGTATAGTTGTAGGAGCGGGAAATGAGCAGTTCTTC.

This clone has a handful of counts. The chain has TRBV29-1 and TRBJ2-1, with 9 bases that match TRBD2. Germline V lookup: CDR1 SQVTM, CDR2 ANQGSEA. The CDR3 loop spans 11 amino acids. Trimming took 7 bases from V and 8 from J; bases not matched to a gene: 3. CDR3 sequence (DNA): TGCAGCGACCGACTAGCGGATGAGCAGTTCTTC. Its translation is CSDRLADEQFF.

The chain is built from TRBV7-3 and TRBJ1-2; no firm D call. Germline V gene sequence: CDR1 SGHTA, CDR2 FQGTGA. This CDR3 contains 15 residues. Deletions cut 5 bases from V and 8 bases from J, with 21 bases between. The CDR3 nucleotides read TGTGCCAGCAGCGCAAACCGGGAGCCTTCGGGGGGCTACACCTTC. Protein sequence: CASSANREPSGGYTF.

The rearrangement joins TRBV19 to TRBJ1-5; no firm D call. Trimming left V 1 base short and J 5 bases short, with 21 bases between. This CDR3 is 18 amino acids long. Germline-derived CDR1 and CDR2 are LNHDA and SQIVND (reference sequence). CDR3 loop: CASSIGAAPGRGYQPQHF. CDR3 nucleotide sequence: TGTGCCAGTAGTATAGGGGCAGCCCCAGGACGAGGATATCAGCCCCAGCATTTT.

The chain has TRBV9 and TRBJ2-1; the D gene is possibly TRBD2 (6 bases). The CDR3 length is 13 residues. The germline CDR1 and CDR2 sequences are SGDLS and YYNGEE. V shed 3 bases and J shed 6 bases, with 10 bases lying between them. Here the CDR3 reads CASSAGVRNEQFF. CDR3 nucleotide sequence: TGTGCCAGCAGCGCGGGAGTTCGCAATGAGCAGTTCTTC.

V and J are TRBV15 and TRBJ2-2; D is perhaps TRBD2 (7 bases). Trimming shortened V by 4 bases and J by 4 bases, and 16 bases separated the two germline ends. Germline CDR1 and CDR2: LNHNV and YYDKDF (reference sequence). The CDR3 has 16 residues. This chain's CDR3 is CATSIIGGAGTGELFF. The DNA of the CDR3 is TGTGCCACCAGCATAATTGGGGGGGCGGGCACCGGGGAGCTGTTTTTT.

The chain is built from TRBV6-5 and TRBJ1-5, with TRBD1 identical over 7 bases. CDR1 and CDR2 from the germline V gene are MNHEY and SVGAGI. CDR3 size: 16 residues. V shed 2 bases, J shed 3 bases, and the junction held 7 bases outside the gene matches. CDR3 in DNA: TGTGCCAGCAGTTACACGACAGGGTTAGTCAATCAGCCCCAGCATTTT. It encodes CASSYTTGLVNQPQHF.

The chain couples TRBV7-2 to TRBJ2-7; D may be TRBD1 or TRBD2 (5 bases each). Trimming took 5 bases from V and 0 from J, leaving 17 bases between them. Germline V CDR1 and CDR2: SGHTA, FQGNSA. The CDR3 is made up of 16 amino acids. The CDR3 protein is CASSQLPGPVSYEQYF. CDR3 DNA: TGTGCCAGCAGCCAACTTCCGGGACCGGTCTCCTACGAGCAGTACTTC.